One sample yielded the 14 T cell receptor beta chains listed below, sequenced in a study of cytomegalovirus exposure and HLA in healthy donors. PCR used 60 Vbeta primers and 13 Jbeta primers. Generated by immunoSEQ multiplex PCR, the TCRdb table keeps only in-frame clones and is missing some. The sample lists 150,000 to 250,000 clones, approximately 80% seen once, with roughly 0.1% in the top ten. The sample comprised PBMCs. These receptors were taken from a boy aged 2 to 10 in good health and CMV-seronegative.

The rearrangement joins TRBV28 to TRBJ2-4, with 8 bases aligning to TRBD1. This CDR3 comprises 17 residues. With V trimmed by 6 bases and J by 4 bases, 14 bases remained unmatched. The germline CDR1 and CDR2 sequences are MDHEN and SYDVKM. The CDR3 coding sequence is TGTGCCAGCAGCCACGGCCCGGACAGGGACCTTAAAAACATTCAGTACTTC. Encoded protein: CASSHGPDRDLKNIQYF.

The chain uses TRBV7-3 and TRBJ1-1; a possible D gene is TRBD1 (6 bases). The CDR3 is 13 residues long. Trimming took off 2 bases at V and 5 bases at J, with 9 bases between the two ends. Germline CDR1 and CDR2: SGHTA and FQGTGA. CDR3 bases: TGTGCCAGCAGCTTATATCAGGGGACTGAAGCTTTCTTT. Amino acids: CASSLYQGTEAFF.

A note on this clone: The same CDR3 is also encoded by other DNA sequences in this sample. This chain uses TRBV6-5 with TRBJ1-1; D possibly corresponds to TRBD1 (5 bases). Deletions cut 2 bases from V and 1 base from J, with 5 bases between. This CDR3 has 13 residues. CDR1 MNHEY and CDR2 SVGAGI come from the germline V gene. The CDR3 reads CASSYDRNTEAFF. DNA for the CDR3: TGTGCCAGCAGTTACGACAGGAACACTGAAGCTTTCTTT.

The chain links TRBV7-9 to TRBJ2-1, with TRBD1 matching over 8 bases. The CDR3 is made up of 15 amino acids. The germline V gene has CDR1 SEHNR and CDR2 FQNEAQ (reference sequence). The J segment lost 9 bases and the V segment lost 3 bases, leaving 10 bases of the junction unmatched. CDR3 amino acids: CASSFPGQALGEQFF. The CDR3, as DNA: TGTGCCAGCAGCTTCCCGGGACAGGCTTTGGGTGAGCAGTTCTTC.

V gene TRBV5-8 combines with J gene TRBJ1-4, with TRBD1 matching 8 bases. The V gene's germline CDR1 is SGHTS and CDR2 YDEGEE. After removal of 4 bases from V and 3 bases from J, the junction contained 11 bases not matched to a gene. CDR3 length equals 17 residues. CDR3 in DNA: TGTGCCAGCAGCCTCAGGACAGGGCCAAGGGCTAATGAAAAACTGTTTTTT. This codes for CASSLRTGPRANEKLFF.

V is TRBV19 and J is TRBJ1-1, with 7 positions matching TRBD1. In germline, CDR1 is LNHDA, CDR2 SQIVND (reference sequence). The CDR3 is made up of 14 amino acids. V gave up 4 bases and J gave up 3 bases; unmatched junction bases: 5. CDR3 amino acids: CASSKLGQHTEAFF. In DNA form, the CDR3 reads TGTGCCAGTAGTAAACTGGGACAGCACACTGAAGCTTTCTTT.

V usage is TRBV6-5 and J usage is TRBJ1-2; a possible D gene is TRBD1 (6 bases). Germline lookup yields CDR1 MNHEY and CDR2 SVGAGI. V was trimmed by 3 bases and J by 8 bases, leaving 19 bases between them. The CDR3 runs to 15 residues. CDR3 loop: CASSYSDPGVRGYTF. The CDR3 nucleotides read TGTGCCAGCAGTTATTCCGACCCAGGGGTGCGGGGCTACACCTTC.

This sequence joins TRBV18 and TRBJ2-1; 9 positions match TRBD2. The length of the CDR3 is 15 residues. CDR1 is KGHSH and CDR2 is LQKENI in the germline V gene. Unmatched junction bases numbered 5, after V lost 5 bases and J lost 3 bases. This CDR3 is CASSGTAGGYNEQFF. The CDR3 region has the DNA TGTGCCAGCTCAGGTACAGCGGGGGGCTACAATGAGCAGTTCTTC.

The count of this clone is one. The chain's CDR3 is CASSLTGYGYTF. DNA for the CDR3: TGTGCCAGCAGCTTAACAGGGTATGGCTACACCTTC. J is TRBJ1-2 and V is TRBV7-9, with a possible D match to TRBD1 (6 bases). The germline CDR1 and CDR2 sequences are SEHNR and FQNEAQ (reference sequence). The CDR3 is 12 amino acids. Deletions cut 2 bases from V and 5 bases from J, with 6 bases between.

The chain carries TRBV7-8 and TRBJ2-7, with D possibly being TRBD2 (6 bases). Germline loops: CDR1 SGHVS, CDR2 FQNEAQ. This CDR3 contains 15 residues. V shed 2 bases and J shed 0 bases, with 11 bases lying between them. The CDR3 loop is CASSLISGDSYEQYF. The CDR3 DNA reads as TGTGCCAGCAGCTTAATTAGCGGTGACTCCTACGAGCAGTACTTC.

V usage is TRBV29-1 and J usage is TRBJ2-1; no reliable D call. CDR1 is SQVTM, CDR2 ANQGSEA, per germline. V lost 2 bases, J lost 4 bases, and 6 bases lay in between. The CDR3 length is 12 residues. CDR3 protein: CSVENRYNEQFF. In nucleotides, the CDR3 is TGCAGCGTTGAAAACAGATACAATGAGCAGTTCTTC.

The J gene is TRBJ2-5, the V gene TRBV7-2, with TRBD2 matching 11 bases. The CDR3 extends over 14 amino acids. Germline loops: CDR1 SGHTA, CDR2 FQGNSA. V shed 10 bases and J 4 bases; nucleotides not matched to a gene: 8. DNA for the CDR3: TGTGCCACCCATCGGGGGACTAGCGGAGAGACCCAGTACTTC. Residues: CATHRGTSGETQYF.

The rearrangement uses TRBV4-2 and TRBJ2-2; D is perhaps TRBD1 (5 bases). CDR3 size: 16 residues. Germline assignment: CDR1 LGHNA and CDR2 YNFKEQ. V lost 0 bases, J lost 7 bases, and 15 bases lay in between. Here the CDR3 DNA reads TGTGCCAGCAGCCAAGATCAGGGTGGTTACGGCGGGGAGCTGTTTTTT. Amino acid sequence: CASSQDQGGYGGELFF.

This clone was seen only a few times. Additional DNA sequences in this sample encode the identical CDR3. The CDR3 spells CASSLGQGRETQYF. In nucleotides, the CDR3 is TGTGCCAGCAGTCTAGGACAGGGGAGGGAGACCCAGTACTTC. The gene calls are TRBV27 and TRBJ2-5; 9 positions match TRBD1. The V and J ends lost 5 bases and 5 bases, in that order; junction bases with no gene match: 6. This CDR3 contains 14 residues. Germline V gene sequence: CDR1 MNHEY, CDR2 SMNVEV (reference sequence).